Listed below are T cell receptor beta chains from one sample, sequenced in a study of human T cells and chemical hapten exposure. TCRdb redid the calling of the RACE reads with MiXCR, one entry per CDR3 protein. The repertoire holds just under 65,000 distinct CDR3 sequences, with 11% as singletons. This sample comprised whole blood, obtained in connection with sensitization to the hapten diphenylcyclopropenone (DPC). Receptor source: a woman aged 25 to 39 with alopecia areata. Some clones in this sample may be carry-over from other donors' samples. CDR3s include the opening cysteine and the closing phenylalanine or tryptophan. A D gene is named only where the DNA matches it firmly. Clone size is shown for a subset of rows, as once, few, many or a class of expanded clone.

TRBJ1-2 . few TRBV29-1 CSLRDEGAYGYTF TGCAGCCTTCGGGACGAAGGGGCCTATGGCTACACCTTC
TRBJ1-2 . few TRBV7-9 CASSFTPRGYTF TGTGCCAGCAGCTTTACTCCCCGTGGCTACACCTTC
TRBJ1-1 TRBD1 . TRBV29-1 CSAGTGRTEAFF TGCAGCGCCGGGACAGGGCGAACTGAAGCTTTCTTT
TRBJ1-4 . . TRBV4-3 CASSQGPAGRGEKLFF TGCGCCAGCAGCCAAGGGCCGGCAGGGAGAGGTGAAAAACTGTTTTTT
TRBJ1-4 TRBD1 many TRBV30 CAWRPTGDYEKLFF TGTGCCTGGAGGCCGACAGGGGACTATGAAAAACTGTTTTTT
TRBJ1-1 . many TRBV5-1 CASSLRENTEAFF TGCGCCAGCAGCTTGCGAGAGAACACTGAAGCTTTCTTT
TRBJ1-1 . many TRBV18 CASSLSQGNTEAFF TGTGCCAGCTCACTCAGTCAGGGGAACACTGAAGCTTTCTTT
TRBJ2-6 . many TRBV2 CASGGSGANVLTF TGTGCCAGCGGGGGCTCTGGGGCCAACGTCCTGACTTTC
TRBJ2-7 . many TRBV30 CAWSRGSGEQYF TGTGCCTGGAGTCGGGGGTCAGGCGAGCAGTACTTC
TRBJ2-1 . few TRBV28 CASTLVGYEQFF TGTGCCAGCACCCTCGTGGGCTATGAGCAGTTCTTC
TRBJ2-3 . . TRBV20-1 CSALSFRLGADTQYF TGCAGTGCTCTGAGTTTTCGGCTTGGTGCGGATACGCAGTATTTT
TRBJ2-4 TRBD1 . TRBV6-2/TRBV6-3 CASSSLSGQGTKNIQYF TGTGCCAGCAGTTCACTCTCGGGACAGGGGACCAAAAACATTCAGTACTTC
TRBJ2-5 TRBD2 many TRBV28 CASSPNLGLADQETQYF TGTGCCAGCAGTCCTAACTTGGGACTAGCGGACCAAGAGACCCAGTACTTC
TRBJ2-6 . many TRBV6-2/TRBV6-3 CASSRVPFSGANVLTF TGTGCCAGCAGTAGGGTACCCTTCTCTGGGGCCAACGTCCTGACTTTC
TRBJ1-5 . . TRBV4-2 CASSQDGGEPQHF TGTGCCAGCAGCCAAGATGGGGGGGAGCCCCAGCATTTT
TRBJ2-5 TRBD2 many TRBV2 CASRGTSGGAPETQYF TGTGCCAGCAGGGGAACTAGCGGGGGGGCCCCGGAGACCCAGTACTTC
TRBJ2-7 TRBD1 many TRBV7-9 CASSTSGTGGYEQYF TGTGCCAGCAGCACCTCCGGGACAGGAGGCTACGAGCAGTACTTC
TRBJ2-1 TRBD2 few TRBV9 CASSVGSSGGYNEQFF TGTGCCAGCAGCGTAGGCTCGAGCGGGGGGTACAATGAGCAGTTCTTC